Shown below are 14 T cell receptor beta chains from a single sample sequenced in a study of T cell responses to AZD1222 COVID-19 vaccine. The repertoire was sequenced with immunoSEQ multiplex PCR; TCRdb's copy has only in-frame clones and lacks some. The sample has approximately 99,000 clones; approximately 90% are singletons. This specimen was peripheral blood, taken 28 days after the second AZD1222 dose. These receptors were taken from an adult who received the AZD1222 COVID-19 vaccine.

This clone was found a few times. V usage is TRBV20-1 and J usage is TRBJ1-1; D not resolved. From germline, CDR1 is DFQATT and CDR2 SNEGSKA (reference sequence). V was cut by 6 bases and J by 4 bases, with 9 bases left in between. This CDR3 has 11 amino acids. CDR3 in DNA: TGCAGTGCGGGGAGGGCCACTGAAGCTTTCTTT. It translates to CSAGRATEAFF.

The chain has TRBV2 and TRBJ2-7; weak D call: TRBD1 (6 bases). The CDR3 length is 14 residues. Germline V gene sequence: CDR1 SNHLY, CDR2 FYNNEI. Deletions cut 8 bases from V and 2 bases from J, with 16 bases between. The CDR3 sequence: CASQSRGTTYEQYF. The CDR3 coding sequence is TGTGCCAGCCAAAGCAGGGGAACTACCTACGAGCAGTACTTC.

This rearrangement joins TRBV5-1 to TRBJ2-1; weak D call: TRBD1 (5 bases). V lost 5 bases to trimming and J lost 8 bases, with 11 bases between them. Germline V gene sequence: CDR1 SGHRS, CDR2 YFSETQ. This CDR3 is built from 12 residues. CDR3 in DNA: TGCGCCAGCAGTGACAGTGGAGATGAGCAGTTCTTC. This encodes CASSDSGDEQFF.

DNA for the CDR3: TGTGCCAGCAGCTCCAGGGTATCTGGCACAGATACGCAGTATTTT. Protein: CASSSRVSGTDTQYF. The rearrangement uses TRBV7-2 and TRBJ2-3, with a tentative D call TRBD1 (5 bases). The CDR3 spans 15 residues. CDR1 is SGHTA, CDR2 FQGNSA, per germline. Deletions cut 4 bases from V and 1 base from J, with 12 bases between.

This chain joins TRBV5-1 and TRBJ1-6, with D unclear. Germline V CDR1 and CDR2: SGHRS, YFSETQ. Trimming cost V 0 bases and J 5 bases, with 6 bases left between them. The CDR3 contains 14 residues. For the CDR3, the DNA is TGCGCCAGCAGCTTGGGGCTAGATAATTCACCCCTCCACTTT. Translated, it gives CASSLGLDNSPLHF.

The chain employs TRBV20-1 and TRBJ1-4; D is undetermined. With 3 bases removed from V and 8 bases from J, the gap between germline ends came to 7 bases. The CDR3 is 11 residues long. Germline lookup yields CDR1 DFQATT and CDR2 SNEGSKA (reference sequence). CDR3 sequence (DNA): TGCAGTGCTAGGGGCGGGGAAAAACTGTTTTTT. Residues: CSARGGEKLFF.

The genes are TRBV19 and TRBJ1-6; 9 nucleotides align to TRBD1. Germline V lookup: CDR1 LNHDA, CDR2 SQIVND (reference sequence). The V segment lost 6 bases and the J segment 4 bases; nucleotides outside the gene matches: 4. There are 15 residues in the CDR3. The CDR3 DNA is TGTGCCAGTAGACGGGACAGGGTGTATAATTCACCCCTCCACTTT. This encodes CASRRDRVYNSPLHF.

This clone showed up just a few times. The chain is built from TRBV30 and TRBJ1-5; D is perhaps TRBD1 (5 bases). The germline V gene encodes CDR1 GTSNPN and CDR2 SVGIG (reference sequence). Trimming shortened V by 3 bases and J by 2 bases, and 17 bases separated the two germline ends. The CDR3 totals 16 residues. The CDR3 region has the DNA TGTGCCTGGAGGGAAGGGACTCCGGGGGGCAATCAGCCCCAGCATTTT. It specifies CAWREGTPGGNQPQHF.

V usage is TRBV6-5 and J usage is TRBJ2-3; 8 bases are a match to TRBD1. The V gene end was trimmed by 2 bases and the J gene end by 6 bases; junction bases not matched to a gene: 7. The CDR3 is 15 residues long. Germline V gives CDR1 MNHEY, CDR2 SVGAGI. The CDR3 DNA reads as TGTGCCAGCAGTTACATCCCGACAGGGGCGGATACGCAGTATTTT. Protein: CASSYIPTGADTQYF.

The rearrangement uses TRBV5-4 and TRBJ2-7, with 7 bases matching TRBD1. The germline V gene encodes CDR1 SGHNT and CDR2 YYREEE (reference sequence). CDR3 length equals 14 residues. The V segment lost 4 bases and the J segment 2 bases; nucleotides outside the gene matches: 6. Here the CDR3 DNA reads TGTGCCAGCAGCACAGGGGTGGGCCCCTACGAGCAGTACTTC. Translating it yields CASSTGVGPYEQYF.

This sequence joins TRBV5-1 and TRBJ2-2; TRBD1 aligns across 8 bases. After removal of 4 bases from V and 6 bases from J, the junction contained 14 bases not matched to a gene. The V gene's germline CDR1 is SGHRS and CDR2 YFSETQ. The CDR3 has 17 residues. DNA for the CDR3: TGCGCCAGCAGCATAAGACAGGGGTCGGGCGTCTCCGGGGAGCTGTTTTTT. As protein: CASSIRQGSGVSGELFF.

V usage is TRBV24-1 and J usage is TRBJ2-1; D gene unclear. Germline V gene lookup returns CDR1 KGHDR and CDR2 SFDVKD. This CDR3 contains 16 residues. Trimming stripped 3 bases from V and 0 bases from J, with 11 bases between. The CDR3 nucleotides read TGTGCCACCAGTGATCGTGGAACGAGCTCCTACAATGAGCAGTTCTTC. It is translated as CATSDRGTSSYNEQFF.

CDR3 loop: CASSISTDTQYF. In DNA, the CDR3 is TGCGCCAGCAGCATATCCACAGATACGCAGTATTTT. The chain recombines TRBV5-1 with TRBJ2-3, with D unclear. From germline, CDR1 is SGHRS and CDR2 YFSETQ. Trimming removed 4 bases at V and 2 bases at J, with 5 bases between. CDR3 length: 12 amino acids.

The rearrangement links TRBV19 to TRBJ1-4; D is undetermined. The germline V and J ends were trimmed by 3 bases and 5 bases, with 7 bases remaining between them. This CDR3 has 13 residues. Germline V gives CDR1 LNHDA, CDR2 SQIVND (reference sequence). The CDR3 reads CASSMNRNEKLFF. CDR3 in DNA: TGTGCCAGTAGTATGAACCGAAATGAAAAACTGTTTTTT.